What follows is one TCR beta chain and its context. V shed 5 bases and J shed 8 bases, with 16 bases lying between them. CDR3 length equals 15 residues. Germline CDR1 is MNHEY and CDR2 is SMNVEV (reference sequence). The record originates from a study of blood T cell repertoires in COVID-19. Study background: The analysed material was cDNA or gDNA that came from T cells, B-cell-depleted T cells, or PBMCs.

Original data processing: Counts of nucleated cells, estimated from reference gene primer amplification, were obtained. Assay used: immunoSEQ multiplex PCR; TCRdb lists only in-frame clones, some missing. V and J calls and clone size are those listed in that table; D and trimming were worked out from the DNA. This sample carries hundreds of thousands of clones, 85% of them seen once, and the ten largest clones take around 2.5%. Cohort placement rested on clinical history that participants reported themselves. V usage is TRBV27 and J usage is TRBJ1-6; D remains ambiguous. The specimen was PBMCs or T cells enriched from blood (not recorded which). This receptor was obtained from a woman aged 50 to 60 who had recovered from COVID-19. CDR3: CASSARLVSDSPLHF. In DNA form, the CDR3 reads TGTGCCAGCAGTGCTCGGTTAGTTTCGGATTCACCCCTCCACTTT.